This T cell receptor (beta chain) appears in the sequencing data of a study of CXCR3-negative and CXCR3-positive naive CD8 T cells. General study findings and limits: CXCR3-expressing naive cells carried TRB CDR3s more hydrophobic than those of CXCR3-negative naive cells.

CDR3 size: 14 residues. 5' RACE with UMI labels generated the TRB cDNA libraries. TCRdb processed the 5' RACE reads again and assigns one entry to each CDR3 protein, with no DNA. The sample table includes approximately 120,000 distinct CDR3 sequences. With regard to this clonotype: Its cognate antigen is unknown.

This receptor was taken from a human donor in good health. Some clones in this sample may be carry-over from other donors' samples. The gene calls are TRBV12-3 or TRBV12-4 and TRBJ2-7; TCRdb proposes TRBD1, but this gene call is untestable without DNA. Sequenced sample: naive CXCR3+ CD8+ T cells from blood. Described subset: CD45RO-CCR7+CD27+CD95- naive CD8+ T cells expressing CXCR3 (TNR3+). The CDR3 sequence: CASSFVGRGLEQYF.